This entry lists 24 T cell receptor beta chains sequenced from one sample in a study of blood T cells in healthy people across ages. For the second PCR, which ran for 7 to 11 cycles, a sample-barcoded 5' primer and a J-beta primer mix were used. TCRdb analysed the 5' RACE reads with MiXCR anew, one entry per CDR3 protein. The table shows approximately 1,000,000 distinct CDR3 sequences, with 35% to 55% occurring only once. Sequences were obtained from blood. Source of these receptors: a woman aged 55-75 years in good health.

The chain joins TRBV25-1 to TRBJ2-5, with unresolved D. V was shortened by 7 bases and J by 2 bases, with 14 bases between the two germline ends. Germline CDR1 and CDR2: MGHDK and SYGVNS. This CDR3 spans 14 amino acids. CDR3 nucleotide sequence: TGTGCCAGCACCGAATCAAGAAATCAAGAGACCCAGTACTTC. This gives the protein CASTESRNQETQYF.

J is TRBJ2-1 and V is TRBV15; D assignment may be TRBD1 or TRBD2 (6 bases each). CDR3 length: 13 amino acids. V lost 3 bases to trimming and J lost 12 bases, with 15 bases between them. Per the germline V gene, CDR1 is LNHNV and CDR2 is YYDKDF (reference sequence). CDR3 region: CATSSGGARWQFF. CDR3 DNA sequence: TGTGCCACCAGCAGCGGGGGCGCCCGGTGGCAGTTCTTC.

The chain uses TRBV5-1 and TRBJ2-5; TRBD1 or TRBD2 may be the D gene (6 bases each). The ends were cut back, 3 bases at V and 5 bases at J, with 17 bases in the middle. CDR1 SGHRS and CDR2 YFSETQ come from the germline V gene. There are 15 residues in the CDR3. The CDR3 protein is CASSSEGGGPETQYF. The CDR3 DNA reads as TGCGCCAGCAGCTCCGAGGGGGGAGGCCCGGAGACCCAGTACTTC.

In its sample, this clonotype was seen many times. V and J are TRBV7-2 and TRBJ2-3; no firm D call. V lost 3 bases to trimming and J lost 3 bases, with 7 bases between them. Per the germline V gene, CDR1 is SGHTA and CDR2 is FQGNSA. The CDR3 sequence is 13 residues long. The CDR3, as DNA: TGTGCCAGCAGCTTTCTGCGAACAGATACGCAGTATTTT. Translating gives CASSFLRTDTQYF. Supplemented by reference TRBV7-2 and TRBJ2-3, the full variable domain reads GAGVSQSPSNKVTEKGKDVELRCDPISGHTALYWYRQSLGQGLEFLIYFQGNSAPDKSGLPSDRFSAERTGGSVSTLTIQRTQQEDSAVYLCASSFLRTDTQYFGPGTRLTVL.

V and J are TRBV5-1 and TRBJ2-7; D remains unclear. The CDR3 totals 14 residues. V shed 2 bases and J shed 3 bases, with 12 bases lying between them. Germline assignment: CDR1 SGHRS and CDR2 YFSETQ. The chain's CDR3 is CASSFSGTNYEQYF. DNA for the CDR3: TGCGCCAGCAGCTTTTCCGGTACGAACTACGAGCAGTACTTC.

This clonotype has just a few counts. V and J are TRBV7-9 and TRBJ1-1, with 7 bases fitting TRBD1. Trimming cost V 8 bases and J 4 bases; bases outside gene matches: 1. Germline V lookup: CDR1 SEHNR, CDR2 FQNEAQ (reference sequence). CDR3 length: 11 residues. As DNA, the CDR3 is TGTGCCAGCCAGGGGGGCACTGAAGCTTTCTTT. It yields the protein CASQGGTEAFF.

This clonotype was seen a single time. This chain uses TRBV6-6 with TRBJ2-5; 14 bases align to TRBD2. With V trimmed by 6 bases and J by 11 bases, 14 bases remained unmatched. CDR1 and CDR2 from the germline V gene are MNHNY and SVGAGI (reference sequence). The CDR3 is made up of 16 amino acids. In nucleotides, the CDR3 is TGTGCCAGCAGACGAGGGACTAGCGGGAGAGGGGATGAGCAGTACTTC. Translation gives CASRRGTSGRGDEQYF.

This chain links TRBV29-1 with TRBJ2-7; D perhaps matches TRBD2 (5 bases). The CDR3 length is 15 residues. V lost 4 bases and J 2 bases, leaving 18 bases between the germline ends. Germline-derived CDR1 and CDR2 are SQVTM and ANQGSEA. Written as DNA, the CDR3 is TGCAGCGTTGCTCCCCCCGTAGGGAGCACCTACGAGCAGTACTTC. This translates into CSVAPPVGSTYEQYF.

V gene TRBV6-2 or TRBV6-3 combines with J gene TRBJ2-7; 7 positions match TRBD1. Germline-derived CDR1 and CDR2 are MNHEY and SVGEGT. The J segment lost 4 bases and the V segment lost 5 bases, leaving 14 bases of the junction unmatched. CDR3 length: 16 amino acids. The CDR3 sequence is CASSLDPTGHLYEQYF. The CDR3 bases are TGTGCCAGCAGTCTCGACCCGACAGGGCATCTGTACGAGCAGTACTTC.

The chain links TRBV10-2 to TRBJ2-1; D may match TRBD1 or TRBD2 (5 bases each). This CDR3 has 15 residues. CDR1 is WSHSY, CDR2 SAAADI, per germline. Trimming removed 3 bases from V and 3 bases from J, with 12 bases in between. The CDR3: CASSDSGTSYNEQFF. As DNA, the CDR3 is TGCGCCAGCAGTGACTCCGGGACGAGCTACAATGAGCAGTTCTTC.

This rearrangement joins TRBV6-2 or TRBV6-3 to TRBJ2-5; D is uncertain. CDR3 length: 14 residues. CDR1 MNHEY and CDR2 SVGEGT come from the germline V gene. V was pared by 2 bases and J by 5 bases, with 12 bases between. The chain's CDR3 is CASSYPDPMETQYF. The CDR3 DNA sequence: TGTGCCAGCAGTTACCCGGACCCGATGGAGACCCAGTACTTC.

This clonotype was observed a handful of times. The rearrangement uses TRBV6-1 and TRBJ1-1; no clear D gene. Trimming took 10 bases from V and 0 from J, leaving 6 bases between them. The CDR3 loop spans 11 amino acids. CDR1 MNHNS and CDR2 SASEGT come from the germline V gene. The CDR3 protein is CATKMNTEAFF. The CDR3 coding sequence is TGTGCCACGAAAATGAACACTGAAGCTTTCTTT.

This clonotype was observed a handful of times. The chain joins TRBV3-1 to TRBJ2-1; D is possibly TRBD1 or TRBD2 (5 bases each). Trimming pared 4 bases from V and 2 bases from J, leaving 12 bases between. Germline V CDR1 and CDR2: LGHDT, YNNKEL (reference sequence). This CDR3 has 15 residues. CDR3 in amino acids: CASSRKSGPYNEQFF. The DNA for the CDR3 is TGTGCCAGCAGCCGTAAATCGGGGCCCTACAATGAGCAGTTCTTC.

V and J are TRBV2 and TRBJ2-7, with D maybe TRBD1 (5 bases). Between the trimmed V and J ends, which lost 1 base and 3 bases, there was a span of 13 bases. Per the germline V gene, CDR1 is SNHLY and CDR2 is FYNNEI. This CDR3 contains 15 residues. The chain's CDR3 is CASSEGPWQGYEQYF. CDR3 nucleotide sequence: TGTGCCAGCAGTGAAGGCCCATGGCAGGGCTACGAGCAGTACTTC.

This clonotype occurred a few times. The rearrangement joins TRBV20-1 to TRBJ1-2; D is perhaps TRBD1 (6 bases). Germline CDR1 and CDR2: DFQATT and SNEGSKA (reference sequence). V was shortened by 2 bases and J by 4 bases, with 11 bases between the two germline ends. The CDR3 has 13 amino acids. CDR3 coding DNA: TGCAGTGCTAGAAGCACAGGGTTCTATGGCTACACCTTC. Its protein product is CSARSTGFYGYTF.

The sample holds a few counts of this clonotype. The chain employs TRBV5-1 and TRBJ2-5; TRBD2 matches at 11 bases. CDR3 size: 16 residues. Unmatched junction bases numbered 5, after V lost 0 bases and J lost 4 bases. CDR1 is SGHRS, CDR2 YFSETQ, per germline. CDR3 bases: TGCGCCAGCAGCTTGGCCATGACTAGCGGGATAGAGACCCAGTACTTC. Its protein product is CASSLAMTSGIETQYF.

This chain joins TRBV9 and TRBJ1-4, with D tentatively TRBD1 (5 bases). Germline values: CDR1 SGDLS, CDR2 YYNGEE. The CDR3 runs to 14 residues. Trimming left V 0 bases short and J 10 bases short, with 13 bases between. The CDR3 bases are TGTGCCAGCAGCGTAGCCAGGGACCCAGTAAAACTGTTTTTT. It codes for CASSVARDPVKLFF.

In its sample, this clonotype was seen a few times. The chain is built from TRBV27 and TRBJ2-1; D remains unclear. Germline-derived CDR1 and CDR2 are MNHEY and SMNVEV (reference sequence). Trimming cost V 5 bases and J 9 bases, with 14 bases left between them. The CDR3 runs 13 residues. The CDR3 reads CASSPELLTEQFF. For the CDR3, the DNA is TGTGCCAGCAGTCCCGAACTCTTAACTGAGCAGTTCTTC.

This chain connects TRBV12-3 or TRBV12-4 to TRBJ1-2, with D perhaps TRBD1 (5 bases). This CDR3 comprises 15 residues. V was trimmed by 5 bases and J by 7 bases, leaving 20 bases between them. The CDR3 spells CASSPDITFSLGYTF. The CDR3 region has the DNA TGTGCCAGCAGTCCGGACATCACGTTCAGTCTTGGCTACACCTTC.

The chain links TRBV28 to TRBJ1-1, with D perhaps matching TRBD1 (5 bases). V lost 5 bases and J 7 bases, leaving 17 bases between the germline ends. The CDR3 totals 14 residues. CDR1 and CDR2 from the germline V gene are MDHEN and SYDVKM. The CDR3: CASSTTGTAYEAFF. DNA for the CDR3: TGTGCCAGCAGTACAACCGGGACCGCCTATGAAGCTTTCTTT.

The chain couples TRBV7-8 to TRBJ2-7, with 10 bases identical to TRBD1. J gave up 0 bases and V 7 bases, and 3 bases lay outside the gene matches. CDR3 length: 14 amino acids. The germline gives CDR1 SGHVS, CDR2 FQNEAQ. CDR3 nucleotides: TGTGCCAGCACGACAGGGGGCCTCTCCTACGAGCAGTACTTC. It translates to CASTTGGLSYEQYF.

The V and J genes are TRBV20-1 and TRBJ1-2; perhaps TRBD1 as D (6 bases). The CDR3 runs 13 residues. V dropped 5 bases and J dropped 3 bases, with 13 bases sitting between them. Per the germline V gene, CDR1 is DFQATT and CDR2 is SNEGSKA (reference sequence). CDR3 nucleotides: TGCAGTGCTCTTGACAGGCCATACTATGGCTACACCTTC. It is translated as CSALDRPYYGYTF.

The chain has TRBV7-2 and TRBJ2-5; D ambiguous. This CDR3 has 12 amino acids. V lost 5 bases to trimming and J lost 11 bases, with 15 bases between them. CDR1 SGHTA and CDR2 FQGNSA come from the germline V gene. In DNA form, the CDR3 reads TGTGCCAGCAGCCCTACCCTCAATGAGCAGTACTTC. It codes for CASSPTLNEQYF.

This chain joins TRBV12-5 and TRBJ2-3; TRBD2 is a possible D gene (6 bases). This CDR3 contains 13 residues. The V end was cut by 5 bases, the J end by 6 bases, with 12 bases between. Germline V gene data show CDR1 as LGHNT and CDR2 as FRNRAP. The CDR3, as DNA: TGTGCTAGTGGTGCCGGGAGAACCGATACGCAGTATTTT. Protein product: CASGAGRTDTQYF.